This TCR beta chain was recorded in a study of spatial heterogeneity in lung cancer. Time point meaning: sample taken at primary tumor resection. Unsorted samples of tumor, nontumor lung or frozen PBMC had their whole RNA sequenced. A total of around 67 untreated early-stage non-small cell lung cancer patients served as donors. Every TCR cDNA molecule carried a tag that served as a unique molecular identifier. Using its own MiXCR run on the 5' RACE reads, TCRdb lists one record per CDR3 protein. The table has 4,000 or so distinct CDR3 sequences, about 8% seen once. This sequence was found in a female donor with early-stage non-small cell lung cancer. The source material was PBMCs, sampled at surgery.

CDR3 bases: TGTGCCAGCAGCCCGAGGGGAGAGACCCAGTACTTC. Residues: CASSPRGETQYF. This rearrangement joins TRBV9 to TRBJ2-5; the D gene could be TRBD1 or TRBD2 (5 bases each). This CDR3 is 12 amino acids long. V lost 4 bases to trimming and J lost 4 bases, with 8 bases between them. The germline V gene has CDR1 SGDLS and CDR2 YYNGEE. The variable domain in full, with the rest retrieved from reference TRBV9 and TRBJ2-5, is DSGVTQTPKHLITATGQRVTLRCSPRSGDLSVYWYQQSLDQGLQFLIQYYNGEERAKGNILERFSAQQFPDLHSELNLSSLELGDSALYFCASSPRGETQYFGPGTRLLVL.